The 13 T cell receptor beta chains presented below share a single source sample, sequenced in a study of identical twins listed by TCRdb under 2016. Library construction relied on 5' RACE. Sequencing took place on an Illumina HiSeq 2000. TCRdb reran the public reads through fastp at Q25 and MiXCR, keeping productive beta chains. One record per CDR3 amino acid sequence lists the most common genes and DNA. This sample comprises 1.5 million to 2 million distinct CDR3 sequences, roughly 35% of them detected only once. Of the sample, about 0.25% is held by the ten largest clones. The sample consisted of cord blood. The receptors here all came from a newborn girl in good health.

This clonotype was counted many times. V gene TRBV13 combines with J gene TRBJ2-7; TRBD2 might be the D (6 bases). Germline loops: CDR1 PRHDT, CDR2 FYEKMQ (reference sequence). The V and J ends lost 4 bases and 0 bases respectively, with 10 bases between them. This CDR3 is 14 amino acids long. CDR3 coding DNA: TGTGCCAGCAGCTCGCGGGACTTCTCCTACGAGCAGTACTTC. Amino acids: CASSSRDFSYEQYF.

CDR3 nucleotide sequence: TGTGCCAGCAGGGGACCGGTCTCTGGAAACACCATATATTTT. It encodes CASRGPVSGNTIYF. The chain links TRBV12-3 or TRBV12-4 to TRBJ1-3, with D possibly being TRBD1 (5 bases). V was shortened by 6 bases and J by 0 bases, with 9 bases between the two germline ends. This CDR3 contains 14 residues.

This clonotype has only a few counts. This sequence joins TRBV20-1 and TRBJ1-2, with unresolved D. CDR3 length: 16 residues. From germline, CDR1 is DFQATT and CDR2 SNEGSKA (reference sequence). Trimming took 5 bases from V and 0 from J, leaving 19 bases between them. CDR3 sequence: CSAHPRYSRPNYGYTF. The CDR3 DNA is TGCAGTGCTCATCCCCGTTACTCACGCCCTAACTATGGCTACACCTTC.

A few counts support this clonotype. This chain connects TRBV15 to TRBJ2-3; TRBD1 might be the D (5 bases). The V and J ends lost 1 base and 8 bases respectively, with 13 bases between them. The CDR3 has 14 amino acids. From germline, CDR1 is LNHNV and CDR2 YYDKDF (reference sequence). The CDR3, as DNA: TGTGCCACCAGCAGAGTTAGTAGGGGTGGTACGCAGTATTTT. Translation gives CATSRVSRGGTQYF.

The chain employs TRBV12-3 or TRBV12-4 and TRBJ1-5; D perhaps matches TRBD1 (6 bases). This CDR3 has 14 residues. With 1 base removed from V and 7 bases from J, the gap between germline ends came to 11 bases. The CDR3 spells CASSLEGERQPQHF. Written as DNA, the CDR3 is TGTGCCAGCAGTTTAGAGGGGGAGAGACAGCCCCAGCATTTT.

This clonotype was recorded once. The rearrangement uses TRBV18 and TRBJ2-3; 7 bases map to TRBD2. Unmatched junction bases numbered 7, after V lost 1 base and J lost 0 bases. The CDR3 is 17 residues long. The germline V gene encodes CDR1 KGHSH and CDR2 LQKENI. The chain's CDR3 is CASSPQREVVSTDTQYF. CDR3 nucleotides: TGTGCCAGCTCACCACAACGGGAGGTAGTCAGCACAGATACGCAGTATTTT.

V is TRBV20-1 and J is TRBJ2-7, with D uncertain. Trimming removed 3 bases from V and 3 bases from J, with 12 bases in between. The length of the CDR3 is 13 residues. Germline V gene lookup returns CDR1 DFQATT and CDR2 SNEGSKA (reference sequence). CDR3 DNA sequence: TGCAGTGCTAGTGTAGGGTTTGGCTACGAGCAGTACTTC. Its protein product is CSASVGFGYEQYF.

The chain links TRBV4-2 to TRBJ1-6; no definite D call. The length of the CDR3 is 17 residues. The ends were cut back, 4 bases at V and 0 bases at J, with 13 bases in the middle. Germline assignment: CDR1 LGHNA and CDR2 YNFKEQ. In DNA, the CDR3 is TGTGCCAGCAGCCCTCACGTGGGAAACTCCTATAATTCACCCCTCCACTTT. Its translation is CASSPHVGNSYNSPLHF.

This clonotype was picked up a small number of times. The rearrangement joins TRBV28 to TRBJ2-7; 7 nucleotides agree with TRBD2. CDR3 length equals 11 residues. The germline CDR1 and CDR2 sequences are MDHEN and SYDVKM. The CDR3 spells CAVGGRSEQYF. Here the CDR3 DNA reads TGTGCGGTGGGCGGGAGATCCGAGCAGTACTTC. Full variable domain (remainder filled in from reference TRBV28 and TRBJ2-7): DVKVTQSSRYLVKRTGEKVFLECVQDMDHENMFWYRQDPGLGLRLIYFSYDVKMKEKGDIPEGYSVSREKKERFSLILESASTNQTSMYLCAVGGRSEQYFGPGTRLTVT.

The chain joins TRBV4-2 to TRBJ2-3; TRBD2 aligns across 10 bases. CDR1 is LGHNA, CDR2 YNFKEQ, per germline. This CDR3 contains 17 residues. The V gene end was trimmed by 1 base and the J gene end by 0 bases; junction bases not matched to a gene: 4. The CDR3 region is CASSQGAGGPSTDTQYF. For the CDR3, the DNA is TGTGCCAGCAGCCAAGGAGCGGGAGGGCCTAGCACAGATACGCAGTATTTT.

This clonotype was detected only a few times. The rearrangement joins TRBV5-1 to TRBJ2-3, with TRBD2 identical over 8 bases. The V segment lost 4 bases and the J segment 0 bases; nucleotides outside the gene matches: 4. Germline V gives CDR1 SGHRS, CDR2 YFSETQ. The CDR3 spans 15 residues. The CDR3 sequence is CASSRSGRSTDTQYF. As DNA, the CDR3 is TGCGCCAGCAGCCGCAGCGGGAGAAGCACAGATACGCAGTATTTT.

The chain couples TRBV11-1 to TRBJ2-7, with D tentatively TRBD1 (5 bases). In germline, CDR1 is SGHAT, CDR2 FQDESV (reference sequence). The CDR3 extends over 14 amino acids. V was trimmed by 6 bases and J by 2 bases, leaving 14 bases between them. The CDR3 here is CASRKGMVTYEQYF. The CDR3 DNA is TGTGCCAGCAGGAAGGGGATGGTGACCTACGAGCAGTACTTC.

The CDR3 region has the DNA TGCGCCAGCAGACCAATTGGGGGAAGATCCTACAATGAGCAGTTCTTC. As protein: CASRPIGGRSYNEQFF. V and J are TRBV4-1 and TRBJ2-1; D is possibly TRBD1 or TRBD2 (5 bases each). CDR3 size: 16 residues. V was pared by 6 bases and J by 1 base, with 16 bases between. Per the germline V gene, CDR1 is MGHRA and CDR2 is YSYEKL.